The source of this T cell receptor (beta chain) is a study of CXCR3-negative and CXCR3-positive naive CD8 T cells (dated by TCRdb to the late 2010s). For the study in its entirety: In total, some 130 million TRB reads were obtained, corresponding to roughly 1.5 +/- 0.3 million reads per library. Diversity and physicochemical repertoire analyses covered 10 to 11 donors pooled from two independent experiments. Naive subsets from several donors and memory cells from 3 donors were included in the TRBV-TRBJ cluster analysis. What the work shows at the level of the full study, not this receptor alone: Compared with CXCR3-negative naive cells, CXCR3-positive naive cells had TRB CDR3s with higher hydrophobicity (lower Kidera factor 4), lower energy, and higher strength and volume indices. Both naive subsets had comparably high repertoire diversity, while memory CD8+ T cells had much lower repertoire diversity. Because surface CD5, which has been linked to self-reactivity in mice, was comparable between naive subsets, TCR interaction strength was also inferred from TRB CDR3 physicochemical properties. Because CXCR3 expression was partially decreased after cryopreservation, freshly isolated PBMCs were used for most assays. Within the same donor, TRBV-TRBJ usage looked similar between naive CXCR3-negative and CXCR3-positive cells, but memory cells had distinct patterns.

For each CD8+ T cell subset, flow sorting was done in triplicate, and roughly 330,000 cells per subset went directly into RLT lysis buffer. Naive CD8+ T cells were defined stringently as CD45RO-CCR7+CD27+CD95- to exclude memory contaminants. Peripheral blood mononuclear cells were isolated from buffy coats using standard density gradient centrifugation. A FACSAria III was used to flow-sort naive CD8+ T cells into CXCR3-negative and CXCR3-positive populations. Total RNA was extracted from sorted cells using an RNeasy Mini Kit. Notes on this clonotype: Its antigen is unknown.

The germline V gene gives CDR1 as MDHEN and CDR2 as SYDVKM. From cysteine to phenylalanine, the CDR3 is 16 amino acids long. No DNA was logged. Sequenced using a NextSeq 550. The Human TCR Profiling Kit (MiLaboratory) was used to prepare UMI-labeled 5' RACE TRB cDNA libraries. The full amount of extracted RNA was used for cDNA synthesis, and the full amount of resulting cDNA was used for PCR amplification. Libraries were prepared in parallel with an identical number of PCR cycles. As for how the authors treated the data: With a requirement of at least two reads per UMI, MIGEC and MiXCR extracted about 50,000 +/- 10,000 unique UMI-labeled TRB cDNA molecules per library. On average, approximately 40,000 +/- 10,000 functional in-frame TRB CDR3 nucleotide clonotypes lacking stop codons were found per library. After downsampling to 5000 UMI-labeled TRB molecules per sample, diversity metrics, including normalized Shannon-Wiener and Chao1, were computed in VDJtools. For the central five CDR3 residues, VDJtools calculated physicochemical properties weighted by clonotype size, namely interaction energy, strength, volume and Kidera factor 4. Based on TCRdb reprocessing of the reads, there is one entry per CDR3 protein sequence, and DNA is missing. The V and J calls reflect TCRdb's pipeline rather than the authors' work. The sample's table covers 150,000 to 180,000 distinct CDR3 sequences. 0.49% of the sample lies in the top ten.

The sequence is built from TRBV28 and TRBJ2-7; absent DNA, TCRdb's TRBD1 call cannot be checked. This TCR was recovered from a human donor in good health. Some clones in this sample may be carry-over from other donors' samples. The material sequenced was naive CXCR3+ CD8+ T cells from blood. This specimen's cell subset or site label, per the study, means: CD45RO-CCR7+CD27+CD95- naive CD8+ T cells expressing CXCR3 (TNR3+). CDR3 reads: CASSFYGGSPMGEQYF.